The rows below give T cell receptor beta chains drawn from one sample of a study of Graves' ophthalmopathy and Graves' hyperthyroidism. TCRdb reprocessed the multiplex PCR reads with MiXCR, giving one entry per CDR3 protein. The data hold 900,000 to 1,200,000 distinct CDR3 sequences, with 35% to 45% observed a single time. Sequencing was done on a sample of peripheral blood or thyroid tissue (not recorded which). Receptors were obtained from an adult man with Graves' hyperthyroidism. CDR3s include the opening cysteine and the closing phenylalanine or tryptophan. The order of the fields is J gene, clone size, V gene, D gene, CDR3 protein, CDR3 DNA. A D gene is named only where the DNA matches it firmly. Where a row states a size, it is once, few, many or the class of an expanded clone; other rows omit it.

j_gene: TRBJ1-2
abundance: many
v_gene: TRBV6-5
d_gene: NA
CDR3aa: CASSYDYRTNYGYTF
CDR3nt: TGTGCCAGCAGTTACGATTACAGGACTAACTATGGCTACACCTTC

j_gene: TRBJ1-4
abundance: many
v_gene: TRBV4-3
d_gene: NA
CDR3aa: CASSQPNGDEKLFF
CDR3nt: TGCGCCAGCAGCCAACCGAACGGGGATGAAAAACTGTTTTTT

j_gene: TRBJ1-6
abundance: NA
v_gene: TRBV28
d_gene: NA
CDR3aa: CASSLGLLYNSPLHF
CDR3nt: TGTGCCAGCAGTTTGGGACTTCTCTATAATTCACCCCTCCACTTT

j_gene: TRBJ1-5
abundance: many
v_gene: TRBV2
d_gene: NA
CDR3aa: CASSKVSESNQPQHF
CDR3nt: TGTGCCAGCAGTAAAGTCAGTGAGAGCAATCAGCCCCAGCATTTT

j_gene: TRBJ1-5
abundance: few
v_gene: TRBV15
d_gene: NA
CDR3aa: CATSRGAGQPQHF
CDR3nt: TGTGCCACCAGCCGAGGGGCTGGTCAGCCCCAGCATTTT

j_gene: TRBJ1-2
abundance: many
v_gene: TRBV25-1
d_gene: NA
CDR3aa: CASSDIFGYTF
CDR3nt: TGTGCCAGCAGTGACATTTTTGGCTACACCTTC

j_gene: TRBJ1-2
abundance: many
v_gene: TRBV5-4
d_gene: NA
CDR3aa: CASSLDGGHYGYTF
CDR3nt: TGTGCCAGCAGCTTGGACGGGGGACACTATGGCTACACCTTC

j_gene: TRBJ1-4
abundance: NA
v_gene: TRBV7-9
d_gene: NA
CDR3aa: CASSLVGGIAF
CDR3nt: TGTGCCAGCAGCTTAGTGGGTGGGATTGCCTTT

j_gene: TRBJ2-7
abundance: many
v_gene: TRBV7-9
d_gene: TRBD2
CDR3aa: CASSIIAGGHEQYF
CDR3nt: TGTGCCAGCAGCATAATAGCGGGAGGCCACGAGCAGTACTTC

j_gene: TRBJ1-1
abundance: many
v_gene: TRBV7-9
d_gene: NA
CDR3aa: CASSRKEGPKSVNTEAFF
CDR3nt: TGTGCCAGCAGCCGGAAAGAAGGGCCAAAGAGTGTGAACACTGAAGCTTTCTTT

j_gene: TRBJ1-3
abundance: few
v_gene: TRBV19
d_gene: NA
CDR3aa: CASTMGRNSGNTIYF
CDR3nt: TGTGCCAGTACCATGGGTCGGAACTCTGGAAACACCATATATTTT

j_gene: TRBJ2-7
abundance: NA
v_gene: TRBV5-1
d_gene: TRBD1
CDR3aa: CASSLALDRGNEQYF
CDR3nt: TGCGCCAGCAGCTTGGCCCTCGACAGGGGGAACGAGCAGTACTTC

j_gene: TRBJ2-5
abundance: NA
v_gene: TRBV6-5
d_gene: NA
CDR3aa: CATPPPRGTQYF
CDR3nt: TGTGCCACCCCCCCGCCCCGGGGGACCCAGTACTTC